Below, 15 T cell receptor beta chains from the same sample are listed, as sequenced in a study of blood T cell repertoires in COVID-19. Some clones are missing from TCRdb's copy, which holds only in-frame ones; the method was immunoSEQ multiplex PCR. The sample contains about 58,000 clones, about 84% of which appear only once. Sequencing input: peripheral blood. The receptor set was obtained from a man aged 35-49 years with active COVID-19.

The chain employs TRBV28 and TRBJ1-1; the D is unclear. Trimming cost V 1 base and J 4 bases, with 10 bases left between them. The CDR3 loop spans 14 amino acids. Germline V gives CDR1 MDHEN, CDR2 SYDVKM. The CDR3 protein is CASSLSGSGTEAFF. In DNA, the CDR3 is TGTGCCAGCAGTTTATCCGGATCGGGCACTGAAGCTTTCTTT.

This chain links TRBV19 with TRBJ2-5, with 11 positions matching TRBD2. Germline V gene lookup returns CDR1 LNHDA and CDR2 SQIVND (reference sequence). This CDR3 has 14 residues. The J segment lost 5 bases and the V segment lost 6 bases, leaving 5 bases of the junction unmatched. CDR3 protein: CASRLAGDIETQYF. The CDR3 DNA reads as TGTGCCAGTAGACTAGCGGGAGACATCGAGACCCAGTACTTC.

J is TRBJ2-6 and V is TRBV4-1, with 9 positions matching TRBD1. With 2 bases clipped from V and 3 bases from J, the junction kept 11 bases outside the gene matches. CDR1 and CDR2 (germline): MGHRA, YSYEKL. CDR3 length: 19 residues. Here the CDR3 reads CASSQLPGQGIYGANVLTF. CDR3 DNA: TGCGCCAGCAGCCAACTTCCCGGACAGGGGATTTATGGGGCCAACGTCCTGACTTTC.

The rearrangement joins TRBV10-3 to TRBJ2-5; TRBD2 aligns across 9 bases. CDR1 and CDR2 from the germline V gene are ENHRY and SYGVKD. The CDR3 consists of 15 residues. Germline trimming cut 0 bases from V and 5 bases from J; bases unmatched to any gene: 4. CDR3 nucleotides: TGTGCCATCAGTGAGTCGGCGCGGGAGGGGGAGACCCAGTACTTC. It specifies CAISESAREGETQYF.

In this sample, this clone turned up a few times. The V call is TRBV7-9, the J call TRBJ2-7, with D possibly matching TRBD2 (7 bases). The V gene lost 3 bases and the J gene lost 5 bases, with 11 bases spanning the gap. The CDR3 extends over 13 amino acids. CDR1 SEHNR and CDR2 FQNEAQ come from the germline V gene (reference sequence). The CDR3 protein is CASSFGGGDEQYF. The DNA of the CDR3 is TGTGCCAGCAGCTTCGGCGGGGGCGACGAGCAGTACTTC.

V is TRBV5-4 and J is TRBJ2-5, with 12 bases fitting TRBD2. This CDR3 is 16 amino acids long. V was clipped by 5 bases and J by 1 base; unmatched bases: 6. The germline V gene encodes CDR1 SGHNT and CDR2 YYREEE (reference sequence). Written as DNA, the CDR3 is TGTGCCAGCAGGAGAACTAGCGGGAGGTCCCAAGAGACCCAGTACTTC. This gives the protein CASRRTSGRSQETQYF.

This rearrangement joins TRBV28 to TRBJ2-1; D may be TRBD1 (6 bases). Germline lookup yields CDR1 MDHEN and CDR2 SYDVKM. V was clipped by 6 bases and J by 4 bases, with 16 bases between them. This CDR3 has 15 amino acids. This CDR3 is CASSLQGLGYNEQFF. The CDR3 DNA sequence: TGTGCCAGCAGCCTACAGGGATTGGGGTACAATGAGCAGTTCTTC.

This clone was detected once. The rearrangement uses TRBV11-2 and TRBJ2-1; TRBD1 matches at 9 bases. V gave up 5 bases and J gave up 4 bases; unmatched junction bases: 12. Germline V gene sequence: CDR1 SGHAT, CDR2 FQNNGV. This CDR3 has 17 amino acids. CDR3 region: CASSPSLGQGPYNEQFF. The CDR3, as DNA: TGTGCCAGCAGCCCATCCCTCGGACAGGGGCCATACAATGAGCAGTTCTTC.

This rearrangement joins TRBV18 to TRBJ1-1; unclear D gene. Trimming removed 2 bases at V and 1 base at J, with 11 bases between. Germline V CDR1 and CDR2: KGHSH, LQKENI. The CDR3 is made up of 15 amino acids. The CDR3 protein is CASSPSPRSNTEAFF. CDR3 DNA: TGTGCCAGCTCACCATCCCCCAGATCGAACACTGAAGCTTTCTTT.

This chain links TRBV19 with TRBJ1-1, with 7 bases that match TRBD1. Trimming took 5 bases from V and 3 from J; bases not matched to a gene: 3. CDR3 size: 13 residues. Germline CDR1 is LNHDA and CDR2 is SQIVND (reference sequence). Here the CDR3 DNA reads TGTGCCAGTAGTGTTCAGGGGGACACTGAAGCTTTCTTT. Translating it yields CASSVQGDTEAFF.

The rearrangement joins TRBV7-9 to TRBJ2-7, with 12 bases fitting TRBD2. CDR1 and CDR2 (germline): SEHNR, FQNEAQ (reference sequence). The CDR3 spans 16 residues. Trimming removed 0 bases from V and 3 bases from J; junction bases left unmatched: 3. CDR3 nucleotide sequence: TGTGCCAGCAGCTTAGCGCTGGGACTAGCGGGCTACGAGCAGTACTTC. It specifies CASSLALGLAGYEQYF.

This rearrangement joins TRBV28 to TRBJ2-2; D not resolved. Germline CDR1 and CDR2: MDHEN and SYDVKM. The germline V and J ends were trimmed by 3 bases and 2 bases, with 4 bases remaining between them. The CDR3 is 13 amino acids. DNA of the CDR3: TGTGCCAGCAGTTTCGGTAACACCGGGGAGCTGTTTTTT. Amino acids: CASSFGNTGELFF.

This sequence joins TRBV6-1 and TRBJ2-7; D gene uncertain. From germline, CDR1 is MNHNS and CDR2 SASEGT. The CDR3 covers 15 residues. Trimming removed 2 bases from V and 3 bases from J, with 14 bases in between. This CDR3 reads CASSERLDTNYEQYF. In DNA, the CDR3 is TGTGCCAGCAGTGAAAGATTAGACACAAACTACGAGCAGTACTTC.

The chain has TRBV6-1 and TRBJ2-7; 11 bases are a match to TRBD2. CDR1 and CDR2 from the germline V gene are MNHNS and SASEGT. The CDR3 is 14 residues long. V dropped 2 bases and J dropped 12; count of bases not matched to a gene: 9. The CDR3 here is CASSERTSGRGLYF. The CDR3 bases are TGTGCCAGCAGTGAACGTACTAGCGGGAGAGGTCTGTACTTC.

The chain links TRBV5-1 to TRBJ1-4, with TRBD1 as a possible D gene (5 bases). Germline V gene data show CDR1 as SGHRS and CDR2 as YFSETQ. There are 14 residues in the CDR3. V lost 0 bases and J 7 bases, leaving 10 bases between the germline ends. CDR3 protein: CASSLGQGGEKLFF. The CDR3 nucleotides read TGCGCCAGCAGCTTGGGGCAGGGAGGTGAAAAACTGTTTTTT. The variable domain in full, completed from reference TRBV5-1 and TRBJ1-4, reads KAGVTQTPRYLIKTRGQQVTLSCSPISGHRSVSWYQQTPGQGLQFLFEYFSETQRNKGNFPGRFSGRQFSNSRSEMNVSTLELGDSALYLCASSLGQGGEKLFFGSGTQLSVL.